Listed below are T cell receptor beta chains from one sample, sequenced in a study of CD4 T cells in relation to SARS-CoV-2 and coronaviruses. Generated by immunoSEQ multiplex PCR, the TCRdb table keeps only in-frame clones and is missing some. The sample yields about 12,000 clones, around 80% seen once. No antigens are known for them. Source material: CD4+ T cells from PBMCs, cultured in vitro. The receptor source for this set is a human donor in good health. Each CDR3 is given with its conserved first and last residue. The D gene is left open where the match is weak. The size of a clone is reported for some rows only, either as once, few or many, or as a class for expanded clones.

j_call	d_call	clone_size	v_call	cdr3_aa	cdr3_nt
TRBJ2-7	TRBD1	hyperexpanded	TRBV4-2	CASSQGGQAPYEQYF	TGTGCCAGCAGCCAAGGCGGACAGGCCCCTTACGAGCAGTACTTC
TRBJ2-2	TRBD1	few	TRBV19	CATKGTGWESGELFF	TGTGCCACCAAGGGGACAGGGTGGGAATCCGGGGAGCTGTTTTTT
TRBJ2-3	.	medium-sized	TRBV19	CASSTTGTSTDTQYF	TGTGCCAGTAGTACTACAGGTACTAGCACAGATACGCAGTATTTT
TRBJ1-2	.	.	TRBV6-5	CASTNRESNYGYTF	TGTGCCAGCACCAACAGGGAATCGAACTATGGCTACACCTTC
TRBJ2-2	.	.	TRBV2	CASSEVSAWGDTGELFF	TGTGCCAGCAGTGAGGTTAGCGCCTGGGGGGACACCGGGGAGCTGTTTTTT
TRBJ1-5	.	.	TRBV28	CASSLQGWGQPQHF	TGTGCCAGCAGTTTACAGGGGTGGGGGCAGCCCCAGCATTTT
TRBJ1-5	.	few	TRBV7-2	CASSLSGYQPQHF	TGTGCCAGCAGCTTATCAGGGTATCAGCCCCAGCATTTT
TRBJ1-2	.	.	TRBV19	CASSRYGEGSSYGYTF	TGTGCCAGTAGTCGCTACGGGGAGGGTTCGTCCTATGGCTACACCTTC
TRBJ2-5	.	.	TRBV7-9	CASSHAGSLKETQYF	TGTGCCAGCAGCCATGCAGGCAGCTTGAAAGAGACCCAGTACTTC
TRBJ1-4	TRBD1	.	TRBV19	CASNRGRQNEKLFF	TGTGCCAGTAACAGGGGAAGGCAGAATGAAAAACTGTTTTTT
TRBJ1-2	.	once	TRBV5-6	CASSLGGNYGYTF	TGTGCCAGCAGCTTGGGAGGGAACTATGGCTACACCTTC
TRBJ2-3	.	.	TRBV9	CASSATPVGYSTDTQYF	TGTGCCAGCAGCGCGACCCCGGTGGGATACTCCACAGATACGCAGTATTTT
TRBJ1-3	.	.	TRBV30	CAWSGASGNTIYF	TGTGCCTGGAGCGGGGCCTCTGGAAACACCATATATTTT
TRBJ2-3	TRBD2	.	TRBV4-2	CASSLLAGGTTDTQYF	TGTGCCAGCAGCCTCCTAGCGGGGGGGACCACAGATACGCAGTATTTT
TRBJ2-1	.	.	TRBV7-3	CASSLMDGSYNEQFF	TGTGCCAGCAGCTTAATGGATGGATCCTACAATGAGCAGTTCTTC
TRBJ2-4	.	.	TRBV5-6	CASSPGAALAKNIQYF	TGTGCCAGCAGCCCGGGGGCAGCCCTAGCCAAAAACATTCAGTACTTC
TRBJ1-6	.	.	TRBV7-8	CASSAAENRNSPLHF	TGTGCCAGCAGCGCAGCCGAGAACAGGAATTCACCCCTCCACTTT
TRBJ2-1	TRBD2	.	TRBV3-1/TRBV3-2	CASSQVQRAWDYYNEQFF	TGTGCCAGCAGCCAAGTCCAACGGGCGTGGGACTATTACAATGAGCAGTTCTTC
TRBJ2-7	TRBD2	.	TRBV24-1	CATSPSGFSYEQYF	TGTGCCACCAGTCCTAGCGGGTTTTCCTACGAGCAGTACTTC
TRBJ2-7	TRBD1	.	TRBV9	CASSVGDRGSYEQYF	TGTGCCAGCAGCGTAGGGGACAGGGGTTCCTACGAGCAGTACTTC
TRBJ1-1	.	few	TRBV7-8	CASSPREGNTEAFF	TGTGCCAGCAGTCCCAGGGAGGGGAACACTGAAGCTTTCTTT
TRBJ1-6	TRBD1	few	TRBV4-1	CASSHPGQGNNSPLHF	TGCGCCAGCAGCCACCCAGGACAGGGGAACAATTCACCCCTCCACTTT
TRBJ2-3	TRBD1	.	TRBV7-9	CASSPGGGTDTQYF	TGTGCCAGCAGCCCAGGGGGCGGCACAGATACGCAGTATTTT
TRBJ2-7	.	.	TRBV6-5	CASGTWQNSYEQYF	TGTGCCAGCGGCACGTGGCAGAACTCCTACGAGCAGTACTTC
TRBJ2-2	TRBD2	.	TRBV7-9	CASSFSGSTGELFF	TGTGCCAGCAGCTTCAGCGGGAGTACCGGGGAGCTGTTTTTT
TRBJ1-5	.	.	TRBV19	CASSGGIHQPQHF	TGTGCCAGTAGTGGGGGGATTCATCAGCCCCAGCATTTT
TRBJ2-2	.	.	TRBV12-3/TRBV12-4	CASRELIIGELFF	TGTGCCAGCAGGGAACTAATCATCGGGGAGCTGTTTTTT
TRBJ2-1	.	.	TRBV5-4	CASSLSPLAYNEQFF	TGTGCCAGCAGCTTGAGCCCCCTTGCCTACAATGAGCAGTTCTTC
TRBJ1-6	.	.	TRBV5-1	CASSSYQANSPLHF	TGCGCCAGCAGCTCCTACCAGGCGAATTCACCCCTCCACTTT
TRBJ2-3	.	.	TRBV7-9	CASSFGPTDTQYF	TGTGCCAGCAGCTTTGGCCCTACAGATACGCAGTATTTT
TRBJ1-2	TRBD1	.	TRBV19	CASSVTGMTAGYTF	TGTGCCAGTAGTGTGACAGGGATGACGGCGGGCTACACCTTC
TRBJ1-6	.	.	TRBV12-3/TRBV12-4	CASSLGYNSPLHF	TGTGCCAGCAGTTTAGGGTATAATTCACCCCTCCACTTT
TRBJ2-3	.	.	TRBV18	CASSPWDTQYF	TGTGCCAGCTCACCTTGGGATACGCAGTATTTT
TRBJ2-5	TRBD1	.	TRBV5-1	CASGPGGTGSSGGETQYF	TGCGCCAGCGGACCCGGAGGGACAGGTTCCTCTGGGGGGGAGACCCAGTACTTC
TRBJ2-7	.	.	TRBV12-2	CASRLAYQGGYEQYF	TGTGCAAGTCGCTTAGCGTATCAGGGGGGGTACGAGCAGTACTTC
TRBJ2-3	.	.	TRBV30	CAWDRETDTQYF	TGTGCCTGGGACAGAGAAACAGATACGCAGTATTTT
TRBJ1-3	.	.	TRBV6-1	CASSERGGSGNTIYF	TGTGCCAGCAGTGAACGGGGGGGCTCTGGAAACACCATATATTTT
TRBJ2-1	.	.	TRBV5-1	CASRLAGNEQFF	TGCGCCAGCCGGCTAGCTGGGAATGAGCAGTTCTTC
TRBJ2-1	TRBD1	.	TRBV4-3	CASSPQQGLGASEQFF	TGCGCCAGCAGCCCCCAACAGGGGCTCGGGGCGAGTGAGCAGTTCTTC
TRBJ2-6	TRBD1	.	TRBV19	CASSIDPPTGISGANVLTF	TGTGCCAGTAGTATAGATCCCCCGACAGGGATCTCTGGGGCCAACGTCCTGACTTTC
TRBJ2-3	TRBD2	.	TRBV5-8	CASSPGTSVETDTQYF	TGTGCCAGCAGCCCCGGGACTAGTGTGGAAACAGATACGCAGTATTTT
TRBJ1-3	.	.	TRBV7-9	CASSFQGNSGNTIYF	TGTGCCAGCAGCTTCCAGGGAAATAGTGGAAACACCATATATTTT
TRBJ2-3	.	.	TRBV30	CAWSSGSTDTQYF	TGTGCCTGGAGTAGCGGTAGCACAGATACGCAGTATTTT
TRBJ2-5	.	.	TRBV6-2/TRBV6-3	CASSYGGLGQETQYF	TGTGCCAGCAGTTACGGGGGGCTCGGGCAAGAGACCCAGTACTTC
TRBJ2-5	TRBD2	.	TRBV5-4	CASSTSGYQETQYF	TGTGCCAGCAGTACTAGCGGTTATCAAGAGACCCAGTACTTC
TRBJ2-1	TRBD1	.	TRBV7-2	CASSLEGGEQFF	TGTGCCAGCAGCTTAGAAGGGGGCGAGCAGTTCTTC
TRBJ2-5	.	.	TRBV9	CASSYGDGRQETQYF	TGTGCCAGCAGCTATGGGGACGGCAGACAAGAGACCCAGTACTTC
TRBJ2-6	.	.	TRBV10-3	CAISAQGLSSGANVLTF	TGTGCCATCAGTGCCCAGGGGCTTTCCTCTGGGGCCAACGTCCTGACTTTC
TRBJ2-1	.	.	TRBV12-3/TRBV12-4	CASSSGPANEQFF	TGTGCCAGCAGTTCGGGCCCTGCCAATGAGCAGTTCTTC
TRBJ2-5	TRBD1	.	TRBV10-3	CATGQGETQYF	TGTGCCACCGGACAGGGCGAGACCCAGTACTTC
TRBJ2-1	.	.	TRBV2	CASSRTTFYNEQFF	TGTGCCAGCAGCCGGACAACCTTCTACAATGAGCAGTTCTTC
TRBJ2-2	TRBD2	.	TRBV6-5	CATSLAGLDGELFF	TGTGCCACCTCACTAGCGGGGCTAGACGGGGAGCTGTTTTTT
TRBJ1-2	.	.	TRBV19	CASSQNYGYTF	TGTGCCAGTAGCCAGAACTATGGCTACACCTTC
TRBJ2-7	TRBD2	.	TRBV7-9	CAGSGRYGEQYF	TGTGCCGGTAGCGGGAGGTATGGCGAGCAGTACTTC
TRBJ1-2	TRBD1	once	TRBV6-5	CASMVGQGEGYTF	TGTGCCAGCATGGTGGGGCAGGGGGAGGGCTACACCTTC
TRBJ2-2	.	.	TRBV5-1	CASSPDREGNTGELFF	TGCGCCAGCAGCCCGGACAGAGAAGGGAACACCGGGGAGCTGTTTTTT
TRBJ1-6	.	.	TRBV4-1	CASSQGNLGAGGGSPLHF	TGCGCCAGCAGCCAAGGTAATCTCGGGGCCGGTGGTGGTTCACCCCTCCACTTT
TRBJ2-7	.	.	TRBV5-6	CASSRTQGSYEQYF	TGTGCCAGCAGCCGGACACAGGGTAGCTACGAGCAGTACTTC
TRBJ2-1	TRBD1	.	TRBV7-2	CASSLSQGVRNEQFF	TGTGCCAGCAGCTTGAGTCAGGGGGTGCGCAATGAGCAGTTCTTC